The 17 T cell receptor beta chains below come from one sample, sequenced in a study of T-cell memory formation after mild COVID-19. TCRdb called the 5' RACE reads again in MiXCR, with one record for every CDR3 protein. The sample comprises around 80,000 distinct CDR3 sequences, 10% to 15% of which are singletons, and 41% rests with the top ten. The sequenced sample was PBMCs or a T cell subset sorted from them (not recorded which). The source is a man younger than 35 who had mild COVID-19 (a few samples of this study predate the infection). Cell type and time point are not known.

This clonotype was counted only a few times. This chain joins TRBV12-3 or TRBV12-4 and TRBJ2-3; 14 bases fit TRBD2. The CDR3 has 16 residues. J was trimmed by 5 bases and V by 6 bases; bases with no gene match: 7. CDR3 DNA: TGTGCCAGCAGCTTGACTAGCGGGGGGGCTGTAGATACGCAGTATTTT. This sequence encodes CASSLTSGGAVDTQYF.

J is TRBJ2-1 and V is TRBV29-1, with a tentative D call TRBD2 (6 bases). The CDR3 sequence is 12 residues long. CDR1 is SQVTM, CDR2 ANQGSEA, per germline. V was shortened by 6 bases and J by 9 bases, with 15 bases between the two germline ends. The CDR3 protein is CSVTRMGGEQFF. CDR3 in DNA: TGCAGCGTGACACGTATGGGGGGTGAGCAGTTCTTC.

V gene TRBV7-2 combines with J gene TRBJ2-5; 8 bases align to TRBD1. V lost 5 bases, J lost 9 bases, and 14 bases stayed unmatched. Germline CDR1 and CDR2: SGHTA and FQGNSA. The CDR3 consists of 15 residues. CDR3 in DNA: TGTGCCAGCAGCCCGAGACAGGGGCAAGGGGCGGCCCAGTACTTC. It codes for CASSPRQGQGAAQYF.

This clonotype was recorded many times. The V gene is TRBV11-2, the J gene TRBJ2-5; D perhaps matches TRBD1 (6 bases). Germline V gene lookup returns CDR1 SGHAT and CDR2 FQNNGV. The V end was cut by 5 bases, the J end by 3 bases, with 16 bases between. CDR3 length: 15 amino acids. This CDR3 reads CASSPLDSPKETQYF. DNA of the CDR3: TGTGCCAGCAGCCCTTTGGACAGCCCAAAAGAGACCCAGTACTTC. The complete variable domain, with remaining parts taken from reference TRBV11-2 and TRBJ2-5, reads EAGVAQSPRYKIIEKRQSVAFWCNPISGHATLYWYQQILGQGPKLLIQFQNNGVVDDSQLPKDRFSAERLKGVDSTLKIQPAKLEDSAVYLCASSPLDSPKETQYFGPGTRLLVL.

This clonotype was recorded many times. V is TRBV10-2 and J is TRBJ2-1; 12 bases are a match to TRBD2. CDR1 is WSHSY and CDR2 is SAAADI in the germline V gene. There are 16 residues in the CDR3. Trimming cost V 3 bases and J 4 bases; bases outside gene matches: 4. CDR3 sequence reads: CASSDRTSGMYNEQFF. The DNA of the CDR3 is TGCGCCAGCAGTGATAGGACTAGCGGGATGTACAATGAGCAGTTCTTC.

The genes are TRBV4-2 and TRBJ1-1; D is possibly TRBD1 (6 bases). Germline-derived CDR1 and CDR2 are LGHNA and YNFKEQ. This CDR3 has 12 amino acids. With 1 base removed from V and 8 bases from J, the gap between germline ends came to 8 bases. In DNA form, the CDR3 reads TGTGCCAGCAGCCAAGGGACAGTCGAAGCTTTCTTT. Translating gives CASSQGTVEAFF.

The V call is TRBV5-1, the J call TRBJ1-5; D unclear. The germline CDR1 and CDR2 sequences are SGHRS and YFSETQ. Trimming pared 0 bases from V and 0 bases from J, leaving 7 bases between. This CDR3 spans 15 amino acids. The CDR3: CASSLAGNSNQPQHF. The CDR3 coding sequence is TGCGCCAGCAGCTTGGCCGGGAATAGCAATCAGCCCCAGCATTTT.

The chain employs TRBV4-3 and TRBJ2-5; tentatively, D is TRBD1 (6 bases). Germline loops: CDR1 LGHNA, CDR2 YSLEER. The CDR3 has 15 residues. Trimming took 4 bases from V and 5 from J, leaving 17 bases between them. For the CDR3, the DNA is TGCGCCAGCAGCCCCGGCTTCGACAGGTGGGAGACCCAGTACTTC. The encoded protein is CASSPGFDRWETQYF.

The V gene is TRBV12-3 or TRBV12-4, the J gene TRBJ2-3; D ambiguous. The V and J ends lost 6 bases and 4 bases respectively, with 11 bases between them. There are 13 residues in the CDR3. CDR3: CASSAMGPDTQYF. In DNA, the CDR3 is TGTGCCAGCAGCGCAATGGGTCCAGATACGCAGTATTTT.

The rearrangement joins TRBV20-1 to TRBJ1-2, with a tentative D call TRBD1 (6 bases). Germline lookup yields CDR1 DFQATT and CDR2 SNEGSKA (reference sequence). The CDR3 is 17 amino acids. V was cut by 2 bases and J by 1 base, with 20 bases left in between. The CDR3 region has the DNA TGCAGTGCTAGAAAAGTCGCAGGGGATGAAGTTAACTATGGCTACACCTTC. This codes for CSARKVAGDEVNYGYTF.

This chain joins TRBV7-9 and TRBJ1-4; D is undetermined. The CDR3 length is 12 residues. V was cut by 5 bases and J by 7 bases, with 8 bases left in between. Germline V lookup: CDR1 SEHNR, CDR2 FQNEAQ (reference sequence). The CDR3 DNA reads TGTGCCAGCAGCAGTGAGCCTGAAAAACTGTTTTTT. Translated, it gives CASSSEPEKLFF.

The V and J genes are TRBV28 and TRBJ1-5; weak D call: TRBD1 (6 bases). This CDR3 region has 14 residues. Trimming cost V 6 bases and J 4 bases, with 13 bases left between them. Germline V gene data show CDR1 as MDHEN and CDR2 as SYDVKM. The CDR3 DNA follows: TGTGCCAGCAGACTATTCGACAGGAATCAGCCCCAGCATTTT. Protein: CASRLFDRNQPQHF.

The chain is built from TRBV6-2 or TRBV6-3 and TRBJ2-1; 8 bases match TRBD2. Germline CDR1 reads MNHEY; CDR2 reads SVGEGT. Trimming took 6 bases from V and 7 from J; bases not matched to a gene: 5. The CDR3 has 13 residues. The CDR3 DNA follows: TGTGCCAGCAGCAGGCGGGGGGCGAATGAGCAGTTCTTC. Translated, it gives CASSRRGANEQFF.

This clonotype was observed a handful of times. The chain recombines TRBV4-1 with TRBJ2-5; D unresolved. Germline assignment: CDR1 MGHRA and CDR2 YSYEKL. The CDR3 extends over 13 amino acids. V was cut by 4 bases and J by 0 bases, with 6 bases left in between. The CDR3 loop is CASSRPNQETQYF. Here the CDR3 DNA reads TGCGCCAGCAGCCGACCGAACCAAGAGACCCAGTACTTC.

This clonotype appeared a few times. The chain couples TRBV3-1 to TRBJ2-7, with 9 bases fitting TRBD2. This CDR3 is built from 14 residues. The germline V gene encodes CDR1 LGHDT and CDR2 YNNKEL (reference sequence). The ends lost 3 bases at V and 3 bases at J; junction bases unmatched: 3. CDR3 in amino acids: CASSHGAGGYEQYF. CDR3 coding DNA: TGTGCCAGCAGCCATGGAGCGGGGGGCTACGAGCAGTACTTC.

This clonotype has only one observation. The rearrangement uses TRBV6-5 and TRBJ2-2; 7 bases map to TRBD2. CDR3 size: 16 residues. The V and J ends lost 6 bases and 5 bases, in that order; junction bases with no gene match: 12. Germline values: CDR1 MNHEY, CDR2 SVGAGI. Here the CDR3 reads CASSPVLWGGTGELFF. The CDR3 nucleotides read TGTGCCAGCAGCCCCGTTTTGTGGGGGGGGACCGGGGAGCTGTTTTTT.

The chain recombines TRBV6-5 with TRBJ1-1; D remains ambiguous. Trimming stripped 4 bases from V and 6 bases from J, with 12 bases between. Germline lookup yields CDR1 MNHEY and CDR2 SVGAGI. This CDR3 is 13 amino acids long. The CDR3 DNA reads TGTGCCAGCAGTTTTCCAGGCTCCCCTGAAGCTTTCTTT. Translation gives CASSFPGSPEAFF.